This is a list of T cell receptor beta chains from one sample in a study of CD8+CD57+ T cells in acquired aplastic anemia. MiXCR, applied by TCRdb to the reads, yields one record per CDR3 protein. Among fewer than 250,000 distinct CDR3 sequences, 45% to 50% were seen once, and the ten largest hold over 7.5%. Sequencing was performed on sorted CD4+, CD8+, or CD8+CD57+ T cells (not recorded which) from PBMCs. These receptors were collected from a human donor with aplastic anemia. Each CDR3 is given with its conserved first and last residue. The D gene is left open where the match is weak. For some rows the clone size is stated as once, few or many, or as a class when expanded; others skip it.

cdr3_length,v_call,clone_size,j_call,d_call,cdr3_nt,cdr3_aa
15,TRBV7-3,NA,TRBJ2-3,TRBD2,TGCGCCAGCAGCCCTCGCGGGGGGGCGACAGATACGCAGTATTTT,CASSPRGGATDTQYF
13,TRBV7-9,many,TRBJ1-1,NA,TGCGCCAGCAGCTTGGTAGTCGACACTGAAGCTTTCTTT,CASSLVVDTEAFF
17,TRBV15,NA,TRBJ2-2,NA,TGTGCCACCAGCAGCGAATACCGGGACTCCTTCACCGGGGAGCTGTTTTTT,CATSSEYRDSFTGELFF
16,TRBV2,few,TRBJ1-5,TRBD1,TGTGCCAGCGCGGGAAGACTGGGACAGCCGTTGTGGCCCCAGCATTTT,CASAGRLGQPLWPQHF
15,TRBV7-6,many,TRBJ2-7,NA,TGTGCCAGCAGCCCAGAATCCGGGAGACACAGGGAGCAGTACTTC,CASSPESGRHREQYF
14,TRBV12-5,NA,TRBJ2-1,TRBD2,TGTGCCAGCGGGACTAGCGGGAGCTGGCATGAGCAGTTCTTC,CASGTSGSWHEQFF
13,TRBV4-1,many,TRBJ2-7,NA,TGCGCCAGCAGCCAGTCCGGGAACTACGAGCAGTACTTC,CASSQSGNYEQYF
12,TRBV5-1,few,TRBJ2-3,NA,TGCGCCAGCAGCGGGGGCGAATCAACGCAGTATTTT,CASSGGESTQYF
13,TRBV15,NA,TRBJ1-2,TRBD1,TGTGCCACCAGCGGCGGGACAGGGAAAGGCTACACCTTC,CATSGGTGKGYTF
12,TRBV2,many,TRBJ2-7,NA,TGTGCCAGCAGTGGTCGGATCTACGAGCAGTACTTC,CASSGRIYEQYF
11,TRBV18,many,TRBJ2-3,NA,TGTGCCAGCTCACCTGGGGATACGCAGTATTTT,CASSPGDTQYF
12,TRBV2,NA,TRBJ1-2,NA,TGTGCCAGCTATACGGGGAGTAAGGGCTACACCTTC,CASYTGSKGYTF
13,TRBV11-2,few,TRBJ2-3,NA,TGTGCCAGCAGCTTAGTCGGGAGCAATGAGCAGTATTTT,CASSLVGSNEQYF
13,TRBV6-5,few,TRBJ2-7,TRBD2,TGTGCCAGCGCCGGGACTAGCTTCCACGAGCAGTACTTC,CASAGTSFHEQYF
18,TRBV25-1,once,TRBJ2-3,TRBD1,TGCGCCAGCAGCTTGGGACAGGGAATGGGCAGAACCACAGATACGCAGTATTTT,CASSLGQGMGRTTDTQYF
14,TRBV29-1,NA,TRBJ2-5,NA,TGCAGCGTTGAAGGGCAGCGCCGCCAAGAGACCCAGTACTTC,CSVEGQRRQETQYF
15,TRBV20-1,NA,TRBJ1-3,NA,TGCAGTGCTAGAGATACAGGGAAGGGAGGAAACACCATATATTTT,CSARDTGKGGNTIYF
14,TRBV15,NA,TRBJ1-5,NA,TGTGCCACCAGCAGGTCCCAGGGGACTCAGCCCCAGCATTTT,CATSRSQGTQPQHF
15,TRBV2,NA,TRBJ1-3,NA,TGTGCCAGCAGTCTACAGGGAGACTCTGGAAACACCATATATTTT,CASSLQGDSGNTIYF
14,TRBV20-1,many,TRBJ1-2,NA,TGCAGTGCTAGATGGCAGGGGACAAACTATGGCTACACCTTC,CSARWQGTNYGYTF
12,TRBV20-1,NA,TRBJ2-3,TRBD2,TGCAGTGCCCGGGGGGGTACAGATACGCAGTATTTT,CSARGGTDTQYF
14,TRBV27,NA,TRBJ2-7,NA,TGTGCCAGCAGTTTGGCAGGGTTTGTCTACGAGCAGTACTTC,CASSLAGFVYEQYF
13,TRBV7-6,NA,TRBJ2-5,TRBD2,TGTGCCAGCAGCGGGGGGGAACAAGAGACCCAGTACTTC,CASSGGEQETQYF
14,TRBV4-3,NA,TRBJ1-1,TRBD1,TGCGCCAGCAGCCCAGGACAGGGGGAAGCCGAAGCTTTCTTT,CASSPGQGEAEAFF
14,TRBV4-3,many,TRBJ2-7,TRBD1,TGCGCCAGCAGCCAAGGGACAGGGGTCTACGAGCAGTACTTC,CASSQGTGVYEQYF
14,TRBV7-8,NA,TRBJ2-7,TRBD1,TGTGCCAGCACAACAGGGGCGAGCTCCTACGAGCAGTACTTC,CASTTGASSYEQYF
15,TRBV29-1,many,TRBJ2-7,TRBD1,TGCAGCGTCGGTGGGGCGGACAGGGGTTATTACGAGCAGTACTTC,CSVGGADRGYYEQYF
15,TRBV20-1,many,TRBJ1-6,NA,TGCAGTGCTAGAGATTTGGCAGGGGATGTCTCACCCCTCCACTTT,CSARDLAGDVSPLHF
16,TRBV13,few,TRBJ1-6,NA,TGTGCCAGCAGCTTAGCTATTGGGGGGCTAGATTCACCCCTCCACTTT,CASSLAIGGLDSPLHF
17,TRBV9,many,TRBJ2-5,TRBD1,TGTGCCAGCAGCGTAGGATGGACAGGGGGCTATCAAGAGACCCAGTACTTC,CASSVGWTGGYQETQYF
14,TRBV7-9,few,TRBJ2-1,NA,TGTGCCAGCAGCTCGGTGCCCTCCTACAATGAGCAGTTCTTC,CASSSVPSYNEQFF
14,TRBV11-2,NA,TRBJ2-1,TRBD1,TGTGCCAGCAGCGTGACAGGGTCCTACAATGAGCAGTTCTTC,CASSVTGSYNEQFF
15,TRBV4-1,few,TRBJ1-5,NA,TGCGCCAGCAGCCAAGTGGAAGCTAGCAATCAGCCCCAGCATTTT,CASSQVEASNQPQHF
15,TRBV24-1,NA,TRBJ2-3,NA,TGTGCCACCACCGGTAGCGGAGACCCAACAGATACGCAGTATTTT,CATTGSGDPTDTQYF
15,TRBV5-5,once,TRBJ1-3,NA,TGTGCCAGCAGTTGGGGGGGAAGGCCTGGAAACACCATATATTTT,CASSWGGRPGNTIYF